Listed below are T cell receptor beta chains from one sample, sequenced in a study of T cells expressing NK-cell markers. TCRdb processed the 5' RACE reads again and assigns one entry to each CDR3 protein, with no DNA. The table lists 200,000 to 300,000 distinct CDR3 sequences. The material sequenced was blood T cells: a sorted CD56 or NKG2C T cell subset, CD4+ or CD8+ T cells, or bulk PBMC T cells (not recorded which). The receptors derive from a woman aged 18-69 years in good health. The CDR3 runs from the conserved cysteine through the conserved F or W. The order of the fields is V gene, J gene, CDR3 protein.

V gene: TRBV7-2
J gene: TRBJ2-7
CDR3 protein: CASSLVRGDEQYF

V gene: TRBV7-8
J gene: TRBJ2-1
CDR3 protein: CASSPRLTSGVYNEQFF

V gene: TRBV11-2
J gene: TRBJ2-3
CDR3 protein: CASSPRGQGTSSTDTQYF

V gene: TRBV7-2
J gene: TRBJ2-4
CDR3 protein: CASSHGLAAKNIQYF

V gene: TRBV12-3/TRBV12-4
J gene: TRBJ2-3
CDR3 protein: CASSSLAGWRDTQYF

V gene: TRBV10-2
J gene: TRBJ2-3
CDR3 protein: CASSDGRGRNTDTQYF

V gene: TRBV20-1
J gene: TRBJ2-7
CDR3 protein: CSGTSGSNSYEQYF

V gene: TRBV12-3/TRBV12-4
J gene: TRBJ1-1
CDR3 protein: CASSRQVSNTEAFF

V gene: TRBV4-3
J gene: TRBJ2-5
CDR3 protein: CASSQALTGDGETQYF

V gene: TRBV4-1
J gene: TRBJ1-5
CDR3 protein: CASSQVGNNQPQHF

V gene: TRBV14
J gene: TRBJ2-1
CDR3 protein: CASSAVGGIYNEQFF

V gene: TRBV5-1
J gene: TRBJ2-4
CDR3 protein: CASSLGTLAKNIQYF

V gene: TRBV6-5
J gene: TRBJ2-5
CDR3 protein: CASSYSLGTQETQYF

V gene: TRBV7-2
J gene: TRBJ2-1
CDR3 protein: CASSTSGGQAEQFF

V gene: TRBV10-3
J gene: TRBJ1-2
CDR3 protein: CAISERGEGYGYTF

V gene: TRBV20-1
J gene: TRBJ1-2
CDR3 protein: CSARAGTVSGYTF

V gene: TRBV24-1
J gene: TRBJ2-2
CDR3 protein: CATSEAGQSNTGELFF

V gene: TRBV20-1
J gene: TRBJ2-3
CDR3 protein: CSARDVGTRPPF

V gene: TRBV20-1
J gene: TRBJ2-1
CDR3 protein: CSARSWGRWGQFF

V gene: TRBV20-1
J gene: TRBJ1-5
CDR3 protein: CSAREIWGNQPQHF

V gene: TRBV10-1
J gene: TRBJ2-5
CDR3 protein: CASSEPRDPKEETQYF

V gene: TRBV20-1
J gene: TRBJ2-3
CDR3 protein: CSARETTPTNTQYF

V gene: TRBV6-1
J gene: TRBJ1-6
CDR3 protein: CASRDDRTYSPLHF

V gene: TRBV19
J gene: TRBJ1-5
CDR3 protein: CASNGQTNQPQHF

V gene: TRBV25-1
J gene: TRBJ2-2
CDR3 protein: CASSDSRGQGRAGELFF

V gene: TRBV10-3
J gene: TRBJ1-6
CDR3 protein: CAISEFGEVRSPLHF

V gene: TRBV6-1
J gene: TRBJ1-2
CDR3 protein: CASSEAPSYGYTF

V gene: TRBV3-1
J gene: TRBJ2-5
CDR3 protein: CASSHRGTSSETQYF

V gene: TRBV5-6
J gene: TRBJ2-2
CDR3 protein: CASSLGLMNTGELFF

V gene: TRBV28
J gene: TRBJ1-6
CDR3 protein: CASSLVTVYNSPLHF

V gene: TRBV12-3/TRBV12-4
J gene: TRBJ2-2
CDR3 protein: CASSLGRIGTGELFF

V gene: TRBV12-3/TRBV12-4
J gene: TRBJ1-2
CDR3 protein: CASSFAGSDGYTF

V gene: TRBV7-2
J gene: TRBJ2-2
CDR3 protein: CASSSTSRLAAHGELFF

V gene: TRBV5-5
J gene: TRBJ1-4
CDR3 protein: CASSLAIQVYEKLFF

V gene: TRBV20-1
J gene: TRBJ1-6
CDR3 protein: CSAPNRRDVSPLHF

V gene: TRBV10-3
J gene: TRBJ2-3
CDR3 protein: CATMGGGDTQYF

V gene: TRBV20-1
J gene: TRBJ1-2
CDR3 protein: CSARDGAANYGYTF

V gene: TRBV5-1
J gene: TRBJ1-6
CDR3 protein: CASSLDGDRASPLHF